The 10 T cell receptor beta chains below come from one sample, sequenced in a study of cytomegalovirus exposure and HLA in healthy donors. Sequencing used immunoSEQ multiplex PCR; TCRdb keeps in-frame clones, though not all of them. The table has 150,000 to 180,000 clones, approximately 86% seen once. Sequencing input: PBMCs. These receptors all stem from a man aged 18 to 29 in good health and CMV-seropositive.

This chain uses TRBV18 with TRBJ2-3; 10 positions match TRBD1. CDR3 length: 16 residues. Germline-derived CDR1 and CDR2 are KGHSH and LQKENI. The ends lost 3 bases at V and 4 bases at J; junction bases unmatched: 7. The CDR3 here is CASSPRPGQGPDTQYF. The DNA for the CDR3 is TGTGCCAGCTCACCTCGACCGGGACAGGGGCCAGATACGCAGTATTTT.

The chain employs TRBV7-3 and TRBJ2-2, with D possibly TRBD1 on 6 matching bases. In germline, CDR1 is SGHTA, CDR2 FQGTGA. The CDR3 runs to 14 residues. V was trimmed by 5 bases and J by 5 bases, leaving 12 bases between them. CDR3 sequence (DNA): TGTGCCAGCAGCCTGAACCAGGGGACCGGGGAGCTGTTTTTT. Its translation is CASSLNQGTGELFF.

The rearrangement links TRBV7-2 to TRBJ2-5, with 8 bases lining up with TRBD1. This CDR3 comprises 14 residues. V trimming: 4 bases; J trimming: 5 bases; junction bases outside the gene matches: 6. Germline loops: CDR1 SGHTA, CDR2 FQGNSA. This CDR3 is CASSSDRVGETQYF. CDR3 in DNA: TGTGCCAGCAGCTCGGACAGGGTTGGCGAGACCCAGTACTTC.

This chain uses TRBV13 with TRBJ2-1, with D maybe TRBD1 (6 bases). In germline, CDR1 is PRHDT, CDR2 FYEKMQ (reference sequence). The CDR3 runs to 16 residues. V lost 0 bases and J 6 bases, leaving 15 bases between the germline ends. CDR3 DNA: TGTGCCAGCAGCTTAGGGACCCGGGCCAGGGGCAATGAGCAGTTCTTC. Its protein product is CASSLGTRARGNEQFF.

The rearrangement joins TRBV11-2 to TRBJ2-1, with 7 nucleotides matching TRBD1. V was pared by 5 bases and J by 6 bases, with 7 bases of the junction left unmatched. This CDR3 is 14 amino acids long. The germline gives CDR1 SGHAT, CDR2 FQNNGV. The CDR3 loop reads CASSLRQGSNEQFF. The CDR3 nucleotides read TGTGCCAGCAGCCTCCGACAGGGAAGCAATGAGCAGTTCTTC. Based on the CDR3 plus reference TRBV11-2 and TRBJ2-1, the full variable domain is EAGVAQSPRYKIIEKRQSVAFWCNPISGHATLYWYQQILGQGPKLLIQFQNNGVVDDSQLPKDRFSAERLKGVDSTLKIQPAKLEDSAVYLCASSLRQGSNEQFFGPGTRLTVL.

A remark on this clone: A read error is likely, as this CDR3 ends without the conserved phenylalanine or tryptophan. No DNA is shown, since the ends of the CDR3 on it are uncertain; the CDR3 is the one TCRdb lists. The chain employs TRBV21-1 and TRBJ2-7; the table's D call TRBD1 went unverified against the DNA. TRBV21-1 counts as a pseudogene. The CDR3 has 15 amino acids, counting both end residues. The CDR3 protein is CASSNYPDRRDEQYL.

The CDR3 region is CASSPGQRLTEAFF. In nucleotides, the CDR3 is TGCGCCAGCAGCCCAGGACAGCGGCTCACTGAAGCTTTCTTT. V usage is TRBV5-1 and J usage is TRBJ1-1; a weak D match, TRBD1 (6 bases). V was pared by 4 bases and J by 4 bases, with 14 bases between. Germline V gene sequence: CDR1 SGHRS, CDR2 YFSETQ. The CDR3 runs to 14 residues.

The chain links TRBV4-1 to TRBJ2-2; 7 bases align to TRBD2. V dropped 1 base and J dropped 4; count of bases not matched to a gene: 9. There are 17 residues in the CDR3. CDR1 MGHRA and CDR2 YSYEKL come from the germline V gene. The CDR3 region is CASSQVAAGVFTGELFF. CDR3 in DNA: TGCGCCAGCAGCCAAGTGGCCGCGGGGGTCTTCACCGGGGAGCTGTTTTTT.

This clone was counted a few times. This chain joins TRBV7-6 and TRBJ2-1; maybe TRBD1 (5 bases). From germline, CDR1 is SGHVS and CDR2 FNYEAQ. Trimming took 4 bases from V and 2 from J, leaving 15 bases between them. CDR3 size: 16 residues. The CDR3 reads CASSSRRGSPYNEQFF. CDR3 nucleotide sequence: TGTGCCAGCAGCTCGAGAAGGGGATCGCCCTACAATGAGCAGTTCTTC.

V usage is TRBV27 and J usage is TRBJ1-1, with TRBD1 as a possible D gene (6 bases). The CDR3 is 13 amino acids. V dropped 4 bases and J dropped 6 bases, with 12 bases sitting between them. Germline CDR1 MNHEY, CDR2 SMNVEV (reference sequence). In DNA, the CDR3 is TGTGCCAGCAGTTCCTCGGGGGGCGCTGAAGCTTTCTTT. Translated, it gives CASSSSGGAEAFF.